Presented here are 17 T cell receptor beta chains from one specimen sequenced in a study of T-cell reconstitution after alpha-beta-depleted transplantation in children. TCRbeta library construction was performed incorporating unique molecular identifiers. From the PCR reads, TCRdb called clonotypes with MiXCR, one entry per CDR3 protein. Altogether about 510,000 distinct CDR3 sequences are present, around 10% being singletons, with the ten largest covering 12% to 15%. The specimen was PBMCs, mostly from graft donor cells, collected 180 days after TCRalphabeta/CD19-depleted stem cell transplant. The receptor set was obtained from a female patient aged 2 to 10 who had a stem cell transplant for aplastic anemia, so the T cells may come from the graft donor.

In nucleotides, the CDR3 is TGTGCCAGCAGTTACGGGCAGGGAAGGCGGAAGATTATCGAGCAGTACGTC. As protein: CASSYGQGRRKIIEQYV. The chain employs TRBV6-2 or TRBV6-3 and TRBJ2-7; possible D gene TRBD1, 5 bases. With 2 bases removed from V and 6 bases from J, the gap between germline ends came to 23 bases. Per the germline V gene, CDR1 is MNHEY and CDR2 is SVGEGT. The CDR3 loop spans 17 amino acids.

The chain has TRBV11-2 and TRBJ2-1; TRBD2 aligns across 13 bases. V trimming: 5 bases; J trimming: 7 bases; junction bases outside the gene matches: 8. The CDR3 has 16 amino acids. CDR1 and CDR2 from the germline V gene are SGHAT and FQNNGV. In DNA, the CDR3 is TGTGCCAGCAGCGCACAACTAGCGGGGGGGCCGAATGAGCAGTTCTTC. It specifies CASSAQLAGGPNEQFF.

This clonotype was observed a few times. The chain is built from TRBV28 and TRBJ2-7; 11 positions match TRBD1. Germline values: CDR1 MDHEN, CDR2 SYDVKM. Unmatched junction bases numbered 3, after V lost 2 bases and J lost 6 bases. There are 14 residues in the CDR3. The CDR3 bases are TGTGCCAGCAGTTTAGCCGGGACAGGGGGCGAGCAGTACTTC. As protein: CASSLAGTGGEQYF.

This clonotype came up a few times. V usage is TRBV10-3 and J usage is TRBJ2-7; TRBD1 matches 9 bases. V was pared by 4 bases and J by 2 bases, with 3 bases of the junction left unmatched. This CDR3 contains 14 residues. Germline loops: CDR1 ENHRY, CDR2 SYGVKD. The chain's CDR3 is CAISGGQGPYEQYV. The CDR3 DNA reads TGTGCCATCAGTGGGGGACAGGGCCCCTACGAGCAGTACGTC.

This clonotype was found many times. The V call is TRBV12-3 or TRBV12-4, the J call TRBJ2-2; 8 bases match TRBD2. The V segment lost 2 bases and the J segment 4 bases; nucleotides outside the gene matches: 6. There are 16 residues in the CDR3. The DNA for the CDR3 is TGTGCCAGCAGTTTAACCGGCGGGAGGCGCACCGGGGAGCTGTTTTTT. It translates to CASSLTGGRRTGELFF.

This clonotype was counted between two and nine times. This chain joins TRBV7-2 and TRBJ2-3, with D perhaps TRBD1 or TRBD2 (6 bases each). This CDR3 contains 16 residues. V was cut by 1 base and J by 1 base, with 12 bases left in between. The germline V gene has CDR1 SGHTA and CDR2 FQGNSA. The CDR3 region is CASSLGPGAGTDTQYF. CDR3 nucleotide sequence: TGTGCCAGCAGCTTAGGACCGGGGGCGGGCACAGATACGCAGTATTTT.

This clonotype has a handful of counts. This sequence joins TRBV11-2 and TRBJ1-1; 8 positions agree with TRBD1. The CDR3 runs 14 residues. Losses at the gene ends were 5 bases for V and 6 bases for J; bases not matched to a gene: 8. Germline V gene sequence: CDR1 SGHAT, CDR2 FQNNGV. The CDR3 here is CASSRGQAVAEAFF. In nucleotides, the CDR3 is TGTGCCAGCAGCAGGGGACAGGCAGTCGCTGAAGCTTTCTTT.

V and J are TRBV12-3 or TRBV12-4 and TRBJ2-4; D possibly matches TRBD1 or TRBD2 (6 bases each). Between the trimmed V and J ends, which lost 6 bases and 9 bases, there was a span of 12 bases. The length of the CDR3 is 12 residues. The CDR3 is CASRGGRGIQYF. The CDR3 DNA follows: TGTGCCAGCAGGGGGGGCAGAGGCATTCAGTACTTC.

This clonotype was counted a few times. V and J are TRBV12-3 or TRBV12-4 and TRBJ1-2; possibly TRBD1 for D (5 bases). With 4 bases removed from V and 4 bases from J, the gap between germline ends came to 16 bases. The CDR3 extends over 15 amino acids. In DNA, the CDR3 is TGTGCCAGCAGTTCCGGTGTAGGTACAGGCTATGGCTACACCTTC. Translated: CASSSGVGTGYGYTF.

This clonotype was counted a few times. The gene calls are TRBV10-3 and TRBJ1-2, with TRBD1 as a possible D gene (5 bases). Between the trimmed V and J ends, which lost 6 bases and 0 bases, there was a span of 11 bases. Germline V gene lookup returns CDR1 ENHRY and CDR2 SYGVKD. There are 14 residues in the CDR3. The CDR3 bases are TGTGCCATCAGCCCGACGGGGGCTAACTATGGCTACACCTTC. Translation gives CAISPTGANYGYTF.

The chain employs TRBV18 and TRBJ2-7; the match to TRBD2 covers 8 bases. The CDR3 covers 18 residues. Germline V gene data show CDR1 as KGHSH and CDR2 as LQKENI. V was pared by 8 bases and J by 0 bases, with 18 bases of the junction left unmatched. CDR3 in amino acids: CASSHRADRGLGSYEQYF. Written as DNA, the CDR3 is TGTGCCAGCAGCCACCGGGCAGATCGGGGACTAGGCTCCTACGAGCAGTACTTC.

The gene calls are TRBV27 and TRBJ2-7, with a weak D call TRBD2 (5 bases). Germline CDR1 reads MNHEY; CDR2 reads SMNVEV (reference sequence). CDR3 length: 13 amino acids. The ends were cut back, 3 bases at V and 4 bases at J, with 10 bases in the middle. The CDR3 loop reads CASSFKSGYEQYF. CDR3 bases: TGTGCCAGCAGTTTTAAGAGCGGATACGAGCAGTACTTC.

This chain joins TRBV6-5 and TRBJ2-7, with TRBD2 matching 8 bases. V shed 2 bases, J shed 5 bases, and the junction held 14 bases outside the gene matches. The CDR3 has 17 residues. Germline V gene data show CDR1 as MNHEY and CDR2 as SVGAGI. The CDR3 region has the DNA TGTGCCAGCAGTTACGCCATTTTAAGCGGGAGTCCAGACGAGCAGTACGTC. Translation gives CASSYAILSGSPDEQYV.

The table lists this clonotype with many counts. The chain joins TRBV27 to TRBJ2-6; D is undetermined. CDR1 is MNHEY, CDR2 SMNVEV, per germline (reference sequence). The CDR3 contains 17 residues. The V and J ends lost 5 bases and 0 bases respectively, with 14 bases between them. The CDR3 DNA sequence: TGTGCCAGCAGTCCTCAGATAAGTAGCTCTGGGGCCAACGTCCTGACTTTC. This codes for CASSPQISSSGANVLTF.

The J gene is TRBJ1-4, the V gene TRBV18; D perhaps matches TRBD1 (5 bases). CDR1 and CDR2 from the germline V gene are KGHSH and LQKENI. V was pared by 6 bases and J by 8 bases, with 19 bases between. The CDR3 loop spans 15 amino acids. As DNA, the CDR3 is TGTGCCAGCTCTCGAACCGGGACCGATTACGAAAAACTGTTTTTT. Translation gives CASSRTGTDYEKLFF. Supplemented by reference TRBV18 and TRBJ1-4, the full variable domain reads NAGVMQNPRHLVRRRGQEARLRCSPMKGHSHVYWYRQLPEEGLKFMVYLQKENIIDESGMPKERFSAEFPKEGPSILRIQQVVRGDSAAYFCASSRTGTDYEKLFFGSGTQLSVL.

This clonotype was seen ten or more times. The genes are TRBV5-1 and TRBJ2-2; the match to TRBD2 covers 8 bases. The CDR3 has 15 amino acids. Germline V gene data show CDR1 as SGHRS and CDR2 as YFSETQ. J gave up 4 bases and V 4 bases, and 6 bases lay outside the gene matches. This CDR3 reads CASSITSGSTGELFF. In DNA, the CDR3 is TGCGCCAGCAGCATTACTAGCGGATCCACCGGGGAGCTGTTTTTT.

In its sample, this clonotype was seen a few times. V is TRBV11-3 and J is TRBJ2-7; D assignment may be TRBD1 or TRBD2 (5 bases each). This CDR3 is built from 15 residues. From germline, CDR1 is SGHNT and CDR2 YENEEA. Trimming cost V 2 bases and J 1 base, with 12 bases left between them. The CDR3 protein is CASSLFRGASYEQYV. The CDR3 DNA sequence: TGTGCCAGCAGCTTATTTAGGGGAGCTTCCTACGAGCAGTACGTC.